These T cell receptor beta chains were read from a single sample in a study of CD8 T cells in ankylosing spondylitis. Each CDR3 protein is one row after TCRdb ran MiXCR on the 5' RACE reads. The repertoire includes some 800,000 distinct CDR3 sequences, 10% to 15% of them detected once, and 0.51% sits in the top ten. Specimen: blood, either unsorted or a sorted T cell fraction (not recorded which). These receptors originate from a male donor with ankylosing spondylitis. The CDR3 runs from the conserved cysteine through the conserved F or W. A D gene is named only where the DNA matches it firmly. Clone size is shown for a subset of rows, as once, few, many or a class of expanded clone.

J,D,size,V,CDR3,DNA
TRBJ2-2,.,many,TRBV25-1,CASTLAGADGELFF,TGTGCCAGCACTCTGGCAGGGGCCGACGGGGAGCTGTTTTTT
TRBJ2-3,.,few,TRBV20-1,CSARDWERGTDTQYF,TGCAGTGCTAGAGATTGGGAGCGGGGCACAGATACGCAGTATTTT
TRBJ1-1,.,many,TRBV20-1,CSGPSVTNTEAFF,TGCAGTGGTCCTTCGGTGACGAACACTGAAGCTTTCTTT
TRBJ1-2,TRBD1,.,TRBV5-5,CASSLQGLSYGYTF,TGTGCCAGCAGCTTACAGGGGCTGTCCTATGGCTACACCTTC
TRBJ1-5,.,few,TRBV30,CAWSRNDGSNQPQHF,TGTGCCTGGAGTCGAAATGACGGTAGCAATCAGCCCCAGCATTTT
TRBJ1-5,.,.,TRBV6-9,CASSPLIGQNQPQHF,TGTGCCAGCAGTCCCCTGATCGGACAAAATCAGCCCCAGCATTTT
TRBJ1-2,.,many,TRBV4-1,CASSQALGVTYGYTF,TGCGCCAGCAGCCAAGCTTTAGGAGTGACCTATGGCTACACCTTC
TRBJ2-3,.,many,TRBV29-1,CSVRRPSTDTQYF,TGCAGCGTGCGGCGACCTAGCACAGATACGCAGTATTTT
TRBJ2-3,TRBD1,.,TRBV5-1,CASSLGTGPRTDTQYF,TGCGCCAGCAGCTTAGGGACAGGCCCACGTACGGATACGCAGTATTTT
TRBJ2-7,.,.,TRBV28,CASSFISTYEQYF,TGTGCCAGCAGCTTTATTAGTACCTACGAGCAGTACTTC
TRBJ1-2,.,few,TRBV20-1,CSARREVNDGYTF,TGCAGTGCTAGAAGGGAGGTCAATGACGGCTACACCTTC
TRBJ2-5,.,.,TRBV5-6,CASSADRQGGQETQYF,TGTGCCAGCAGCGCAGATCGACAGGGAGGGCAAGAGACCCAGTACTTC
TRBJ1-2,TRBD1,.,TRBV12-3/TRBV12-4,CASSPWTGRNGYTF,TGTGCCAGCAGTCCATGGACAGGGAGGAATGGCTACACCTTC
TRBJ2-5,.,few,TRBV6-1,CASIGGSGAGETQYF,TGTGCCAGCATCGGGGGGTCAGGGGCGGGTGAGACCCAGTACTTC
TRBJ2-3,.,.,TRBV10-3,CAISVEAIFTDTQYF,TGTGCCATCAGTGTCGAGGCGATCTTCACAGATACGCAGTATTTT
TRBJ2-5,TRBD2,.,TRBV20-1,CSARGGGTREETQYF,TGCAGTGCTAGAGGGGGCGGGACTAGGGAAGAGACCCAGTACTTC
TRBJ2-3,.,.,TRBV7-9,CASSLGREHREYFEYF,TGTGCCAGCAGCTTAGGCAGAGAGCACCGGGAATACTTCGAGTATTTT
TRBJ2-7,TRBD2,.,TRBV28,CASSVLAGVEQYF,TGTGCCAGCAGCGTACTAGCGGGAGTTGAGCAGTACTTC
TRBJ2-1,.,many,TRBV9,CASSPASPTYNEQFF,TGTGCCAGCAGCCCGGCTAGTCCCACATACAATGAGCAGTTCTTC
TRBJ2-7,.,.,TRBV7-2,CASSPAFGNFYEQYF,TGTGCCAGCAGCCCCGCTTTCGGAAACTTCTACGAGCAGTACTTC